The text below deals with one T cell receptor beta chain. The target antigen is unknown. The sample comes from a study of cytomegalovirus exposure and HLA in healthy donors. Study overall: Researchers found that less than 90% of a few hundred genotyped donors fell within the Caucasian-associated ancestry cluster. Study results and caveats: The classifier was said to identify cytomegalovirus status with high specificity and sensitivity. Immune exposure was documented only through CMV serostatus.

Primers included in the PCR were 60 Vbeta and 13 Jbeta primers. Here immunoSEQ multiplex PCR was the method, and the copy in TCRdb shows in-frame clones only, minus some. Of roughly 120,000 clones in the sample, less than 80% were seen once. Trimming cost V 6 bases and J 5 bases, with 11 bases left between them. CDR3 size: 12 residues. The germline V gene has CDR1 MDHEN and CDR2 SYDVKM. This TCR was sampled from a woman aged 45-65 years in good health and CMV-seropositive. This chain uses TRBV28 with TRBJ2-7, with D unclear. Sequenced input: PBMCs. The CDR3 spells CASSQTSHEQYF. CDR3 bases: TGTGCCAGCAGCCAGACTTCCCACGAGCAGTACTTC.